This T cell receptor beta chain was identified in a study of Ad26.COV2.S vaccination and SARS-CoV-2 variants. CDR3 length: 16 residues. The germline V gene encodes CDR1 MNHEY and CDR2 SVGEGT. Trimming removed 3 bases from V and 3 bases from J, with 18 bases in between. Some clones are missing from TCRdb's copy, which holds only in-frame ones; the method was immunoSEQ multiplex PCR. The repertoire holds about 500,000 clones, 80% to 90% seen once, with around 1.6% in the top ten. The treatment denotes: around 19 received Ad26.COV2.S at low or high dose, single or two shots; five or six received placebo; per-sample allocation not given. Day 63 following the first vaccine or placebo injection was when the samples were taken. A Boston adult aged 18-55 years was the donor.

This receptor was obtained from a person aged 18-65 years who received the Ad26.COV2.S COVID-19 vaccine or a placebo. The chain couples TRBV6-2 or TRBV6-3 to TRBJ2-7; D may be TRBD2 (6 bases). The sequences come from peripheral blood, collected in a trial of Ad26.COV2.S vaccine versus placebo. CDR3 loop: CASSYLATLGYYEQYF. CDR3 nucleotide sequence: TGTGCCAGCAGTTATCTAGCGACTCTGGGCTACTACGAGCAGTACTTC.